This record covers a single T cell receptor beta chain. Its antigen is unidentified. Germline V gene data show CDR1 as SGHNT and CDR2 as YYREEE (reference sequence). Trimming took 4 bases from V and 5 from J, leaving 13 bases between them. CDR3 length: 14 residues. The PCR used 60 Vbeta and 13 Jbeta primers. The authors' processing: A later analysis tallied about 80 million unique TCR beta chains, approximately 11 million of them shared. Generated by immunoSEQ multiplex PCR, the TCRdb table keeps only in-frame clones and is missing some. V and J calls and clone size are copied from that table; D and trimming were computed from the DNA. The sample shows under 200,000 clones, approximately 86% of them seen only once. The sample is drawn from a study of cytomegalovirus exposure and HLA in healthy donors. Study observations and caveats: Reportedly, TCR beta sequences accurately predicted HLA-A and HLA-B alleles in most subjects. The dataset shows that most TCR sequences were rare, while some public TCRs occurred in many donors. Reports indicated that the classifier achieved high specificity and sensitivity in diagnosing cytomegalovirus status.

The chain combines TRBV5-4 with TRBJ1-5; D perhaps matches TRBD1 (6 bases). This TCR came from a male donor in good health and CMV-seronegative. The sequenced sample consisted of PBMCs. CDR3 sequence reads: CASSTQGSDQPQHF. CDR3 nucleotides: TGTGCCAGCAGCACACAGGGTTCGGATCAGCCCCAGCATTTT.